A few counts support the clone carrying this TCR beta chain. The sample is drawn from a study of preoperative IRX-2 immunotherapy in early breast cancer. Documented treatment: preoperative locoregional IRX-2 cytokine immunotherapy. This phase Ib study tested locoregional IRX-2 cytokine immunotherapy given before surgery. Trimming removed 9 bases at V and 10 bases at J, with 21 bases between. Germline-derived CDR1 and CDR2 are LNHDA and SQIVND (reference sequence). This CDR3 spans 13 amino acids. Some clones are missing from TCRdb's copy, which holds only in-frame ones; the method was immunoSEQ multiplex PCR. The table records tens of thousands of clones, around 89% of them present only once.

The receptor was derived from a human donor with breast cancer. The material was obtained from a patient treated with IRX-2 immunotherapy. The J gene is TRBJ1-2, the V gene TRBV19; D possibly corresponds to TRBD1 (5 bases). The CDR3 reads CASLKSTGLVYTF. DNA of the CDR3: TGTGCCAGCCTCAAGTCAACGGGGCTGGTCTACACCTTC.